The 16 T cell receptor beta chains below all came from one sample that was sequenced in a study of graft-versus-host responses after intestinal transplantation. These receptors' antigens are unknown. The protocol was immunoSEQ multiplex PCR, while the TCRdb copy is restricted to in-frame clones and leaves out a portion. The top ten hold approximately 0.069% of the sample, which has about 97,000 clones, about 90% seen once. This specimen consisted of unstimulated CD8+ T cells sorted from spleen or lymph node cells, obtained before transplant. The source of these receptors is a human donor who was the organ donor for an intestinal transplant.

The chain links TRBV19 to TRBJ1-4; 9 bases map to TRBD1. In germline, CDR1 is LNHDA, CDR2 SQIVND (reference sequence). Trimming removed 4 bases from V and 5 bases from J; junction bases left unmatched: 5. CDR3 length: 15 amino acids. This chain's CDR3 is CASSTGQGTNEKLFF. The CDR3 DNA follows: TGTGCCAGTAGTACCGGACAGGGGACAAATGAAAAACTGTTTTTT.

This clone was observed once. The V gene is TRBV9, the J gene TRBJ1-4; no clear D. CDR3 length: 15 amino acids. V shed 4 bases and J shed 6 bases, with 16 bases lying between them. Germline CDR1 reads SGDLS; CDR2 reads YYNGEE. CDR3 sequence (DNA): TGTGCCAGCAGCTCGCCCGGAGCTCCGGATGAAAAACTGTTTTTT. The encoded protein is CASSSPGAPDEKLFF.

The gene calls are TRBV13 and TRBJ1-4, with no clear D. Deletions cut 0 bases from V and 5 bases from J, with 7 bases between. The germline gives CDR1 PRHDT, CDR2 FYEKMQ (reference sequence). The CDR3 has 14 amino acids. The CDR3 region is CASSLGQSNEKLFF. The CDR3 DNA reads TGTGCCAGCAGCTTAGGACAGTCGAATGAAAAACTGTTTTTT.

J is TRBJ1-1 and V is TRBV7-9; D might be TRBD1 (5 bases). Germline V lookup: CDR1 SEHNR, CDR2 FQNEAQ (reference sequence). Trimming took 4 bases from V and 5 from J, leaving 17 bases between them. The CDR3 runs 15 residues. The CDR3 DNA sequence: TGTGCCAGCAGCTCTCATGGGGACTCGGGGACTGAAGCTTTCTTT. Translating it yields CASSSHGDSGTEAFF.

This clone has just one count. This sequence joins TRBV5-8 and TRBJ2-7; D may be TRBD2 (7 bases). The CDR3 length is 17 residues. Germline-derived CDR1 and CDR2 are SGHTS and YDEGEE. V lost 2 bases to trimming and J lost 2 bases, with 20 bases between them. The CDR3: CASSFTPIGGGAYEQYF. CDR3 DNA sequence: TGTGCCAGCAGCTTCACTCCGATAGGGGGGGGCGCCTACGAGCAGTACTTC.

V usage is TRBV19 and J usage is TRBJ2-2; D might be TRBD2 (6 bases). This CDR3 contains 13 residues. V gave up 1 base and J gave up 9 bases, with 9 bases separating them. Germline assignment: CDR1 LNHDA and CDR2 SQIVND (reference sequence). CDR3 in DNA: TGTGCCAGTAGTATAGTCGGCGGGAGGGAGCTGTTTTTT. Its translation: CASSIVGGRELFF.

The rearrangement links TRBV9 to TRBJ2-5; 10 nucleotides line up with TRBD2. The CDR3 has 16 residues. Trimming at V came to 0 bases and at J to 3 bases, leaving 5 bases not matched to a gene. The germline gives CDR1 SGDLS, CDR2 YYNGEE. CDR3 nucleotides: TGTGCCAGCAGCGTAGGTCTAGCGGGAGCCAAAGAGACCCAGTACTTC. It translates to CASSVGLAGAKETQYF.

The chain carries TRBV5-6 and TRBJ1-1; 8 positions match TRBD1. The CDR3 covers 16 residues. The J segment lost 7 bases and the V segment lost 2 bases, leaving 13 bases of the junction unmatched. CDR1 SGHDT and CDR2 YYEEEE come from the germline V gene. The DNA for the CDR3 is TGTGCCAGCAGCTTCGTAACAGGGGGATGGAATGGTGAAGCTTTCTTT. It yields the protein CASSFVTGGWNGEAFF.

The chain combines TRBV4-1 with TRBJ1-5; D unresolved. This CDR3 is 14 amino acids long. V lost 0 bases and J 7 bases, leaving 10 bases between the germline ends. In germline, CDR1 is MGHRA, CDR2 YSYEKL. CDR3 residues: CASSQDLIQQPQHF. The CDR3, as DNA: TGCGCCAGCAGCCAAGATCTTATACAACAGCCCCAGCATTTT.

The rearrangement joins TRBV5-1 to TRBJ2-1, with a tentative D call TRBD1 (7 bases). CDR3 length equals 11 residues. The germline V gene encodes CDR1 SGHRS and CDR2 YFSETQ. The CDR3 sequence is CASGGGSEQFF. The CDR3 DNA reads TGCGCAAGTGGAGGGGGCAGTGAGCAGTTCTTC.

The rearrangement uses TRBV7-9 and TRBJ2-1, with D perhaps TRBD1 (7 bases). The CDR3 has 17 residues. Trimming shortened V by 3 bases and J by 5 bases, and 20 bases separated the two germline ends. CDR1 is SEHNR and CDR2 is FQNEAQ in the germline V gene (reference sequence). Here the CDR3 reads CASSFSGGGPFHNEQFF. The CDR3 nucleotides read TGTGCCAGCAGCTTTTCAGGGGGAGGCCCCTTTCACAATGAGCAGTTCTTC.

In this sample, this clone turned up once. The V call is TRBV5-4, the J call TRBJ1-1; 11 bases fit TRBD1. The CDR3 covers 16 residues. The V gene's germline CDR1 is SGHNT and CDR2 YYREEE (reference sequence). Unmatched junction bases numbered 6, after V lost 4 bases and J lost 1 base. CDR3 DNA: TGTGCCAGCAGCGTTGGGACAGGGGGAGCGAACACTGAAGCTTTCTTT. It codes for CASSVGTGGANTEAFF.

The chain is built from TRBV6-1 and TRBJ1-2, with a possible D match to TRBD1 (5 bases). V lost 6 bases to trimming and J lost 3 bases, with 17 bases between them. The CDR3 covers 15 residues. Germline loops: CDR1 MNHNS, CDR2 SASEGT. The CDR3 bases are TGTGCCAGCAGCAAGTGGGGGGGGGAGGACTATGGCTACACCTTC. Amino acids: CASSKWGGEDYGYTF.

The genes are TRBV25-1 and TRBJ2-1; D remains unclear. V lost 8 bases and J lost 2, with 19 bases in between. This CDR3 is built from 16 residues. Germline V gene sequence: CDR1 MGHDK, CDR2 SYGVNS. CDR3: CASSMDWAPPYNEQFF. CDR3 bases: TGTGCCAGCTCAATGGATTGGGCTCCCCCCTACAATGAGCAGTTCTTC.

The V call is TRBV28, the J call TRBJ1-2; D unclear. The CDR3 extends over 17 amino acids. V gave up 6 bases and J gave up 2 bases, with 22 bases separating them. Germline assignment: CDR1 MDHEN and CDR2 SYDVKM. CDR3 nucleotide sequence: TGTGCCAGCAGCTCGCGCGCCTGGCCGGGTGGGAACTATGGCTACACCTTC. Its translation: CASSSRAWPGGNYGYTF.

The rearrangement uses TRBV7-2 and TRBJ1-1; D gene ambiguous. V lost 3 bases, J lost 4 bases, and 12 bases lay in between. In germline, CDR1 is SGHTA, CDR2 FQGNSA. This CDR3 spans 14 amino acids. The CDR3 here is CASSFGFSGTEAFF. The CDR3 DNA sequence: TGTGCCAGCAGCTTCGGGTTCTCGGGCACTGAAGCTTTCTTT.